Following are 7 T cell receptor beta chains from one sample sequenced in a study of CD8+CD57+ T cells in acquired aplastic anemia. TCR beta VDJ and CDR3 profiling used genomic DNA as template. MiXCR, applied by TCRdb to the reads, yields one record per CDR3 protein. The repertoire holds 150,000 to 200,000 distinct CDR3 sequences, with roughly 48% as singletons. Individuals selected for sequencing had exhibited CD8+CD57+ cell expansion on flow cytometry. Sample: sorted CD4+, CD8+, or CD8+CD57+ T cells (not recorded which) from PBMCs. The source is a human donor with aplastic anemia.

The chain combines TRBV2 with TRBJ2-3, with 10 bases that match TRBD1. This CDR3 has 15 amino acids. The ends lost 6 bases at V and 6 bases at J; junction bases unmatched: 9. Per germline, CDR1 SNHLY and CDR2 FYNNEI. DNA of the CDR3: TGTGCCAGCAGAACCGGGACAGGGGTTCCCGATACGCAGTATTTT. Its translation: CASRTGTGVPDTQYF.

This clonotype was seen only once. This chain links TRBV6-1 with TRBJ2-7, with D uncertain. This CDR3 is built from 13 residues. Germline V CDR1 and CDR2: MNHNS, SASEGT. The ends were cut back, 6 bases at V and 0 bases at J, with 9 bases in the middle. The CDR3 spells CASSKTNSYEQYF. CDR3 nucleotides: TGTGCCAGCAGCAAGACCAACTCCTACGAGCAGTACTTC.

This sequence joins TRBV19 and TRBJ1-3, with 7 bases fitting TRBD1. V was clipped by 4 bases and J by 0 bases; unmatched bases: 6. CDR1 is LNHDA, CDR2 SQIVND, per germline (reference sequence). This CDR3 is 16 amino acids long. The CDR3 sequence is CASSKRDRSSGNTIYF. CDR3 sequence (DNA): TGTGCCAGTAGTAAAAGGGACAGAAGCTCTGGAAACACCATATATTTT.

The chain couples TRBV12-3 or TRBV12-4 to TRBJ2-7; D gene uncertain. CDR3 length: 11 residues. Deletions cut 7 bases from V and 2 bases from J, with 6 bases between. Here the CDR3 DNA reads TGTGCCAGCACAGCAACCTACGAGCAGTACTTC. Translation: CASTATYEQYF.

The V call is TRBV2, the J call TRBJ2-1; 7 nucleotides agree with TRBD2. V lost 5 bases, J lost 4 bases, and 5 bases stayed unmatched. The CDR3 has 14 amino acids. Per germline, CDR1 SNHLY and CDR2 FYNNEI. The CDR3 is CASSRAGEYNEQFF. The CDR3, as DNA: TGTGCCAGCAGTCGGGCGGGAGAATACAATGAGCAGTTCTTC.

This clonotype was counted between two and nine times. This chain joins TRBV15 and TRBJ1-1; D remains unclear. Trimming pared 1 base from V and 1 base from J, leaving 7 bases between. Per germline, CDR1 LNHNV and CDR2 YYDKDF (reference sequence). The CDR3 spans 14 residues. The CDR3 is CATSRGGENTEAFF. The CDR3 bases are TGTGCCACCAGCAGAGGCGGGGAGAACACTGAAGCTTTCTTT.

In this sample, this clonotype turned up many times. This chain links TRBV7-3 with TRBJ2-1; D may be TRBD1 (8 bases). Germline values: CDR1 SGHTA, CDR2 FQGTGA. The CDR3 extends over 14 amino acids. Trimming removed 5 bases from V and 6 bases from J, with 14 bases in between. The CDR3 is CASSAQGGTNEQFF. CDR3 in DNA: TGTGCCAGCAGCGCACAGGGGGGGACCAATGAGCAGTTCTTC.